This T cell receptor (beta chain) was captured by sequencing in a study of breast tumors, draining lymph nodes, adjacent tissues. Regarding the study as a whole: Tumor and nontumor repertoires were significantly more similar in luminal-like than in basal-like breast cancer.

Using its own MiXCR run on the multiplex PCR reads, TCRdb lists one record per CDR3 protein. In the table there are 5,000 to 7,500 distinct CDR3 sequences, about 45% of which are singletons. The table lists this clonotype with many counts. What it binds is unknown. Germline CDR1 reads GTSNPN; CDR2 reads SVGIG (reference sequence). CDR3 length: 16 residues. V lost 0 bases to trimming and J lost 5 bases, with 20 bases between them. Sequenced: tumor-adjacent breast tissue. The sequence was collected from a female donor with breast cancer. Some clones in this sample may be carry-over from other donors' samples. This chain connects TRBV30 to TRBJ2-7; no reliable D call. The CDR3 loop is CAWSVQRWPTQNEQYF. The CDR3 DNA is TGTGCCTGGAGTGTACAGAGGTGGCCCACGCAAAACGAGCAGTACTTC.